Described below is a single T cell receptor (beta chain) sequence and its context. Enrollment of patients from Seattle took place during active infection, with longitudinal follow-up. The data were taken from a study of blood T cell repertoires in COVID-19. Overall study: The origin of the acute and convalescent COVID-19 samples was the United States, Italy and Spain.

Original analysis: For nucleated cells, counts were estimated from reference gene primer amplification. Some clones are missing from TCRdb's copy, which holds only in-frame ones; the method was immunoSEQ multiplex PCR. Clone size and the V and J calls come from that table; the DNA yielded D and trimming. The sample yields some 200,000 clones, 83% seen once. The CDR3 covers 17 residues. V was shortened by 0 bases and J by 1 base, with 18 bases between the two germline ends. Looked up from germline, CDR1 is GTSNPN and CDR2 is SVGIG (reference sequence). The rearrangement links TRBV30 to TRBJ2-5, with D maybe TRBD2 (5 bases). Sequencing was done on a sample of peripheral blood. This sequence originates from a woman aged 30 to 39 with COVID-19, enrolled during active disease. This chain's CDR3 is CAWSVLGSSRSQETQYF. CDR3 nucleotide sequence: TGTGCCTGGAGTGTTTTAGGGTCTAGCCGGTCCCAAGAGACCCAGTACTTC.